Following are 18 T cell receptor beta chains from one sample sequenced in a study of blood T cells in healthy people across ages. A J-beta primer mix and a sample-barcoded 5' primer were used in a second PCR of about 6 to 12 cycles. TCRdb ran MiXCR on the 5' RACE reads and lists one entry per CDR3 protein. The sample shows 500,000 to 550,000 distinct CDR3 sequences, approximately 25% of them seen only once. This sample also appeared in a second study, on T cells of mothers and their children.

The sample was blood. These receptors originate from a boy aged 10-17 years in good health.

This chain connects TRBV11-2 to TRBJ2-1, with D perhaps TRBD2 (5 bases). The CDR3 has 23 amino acids. From germline, CDR1 is SGHAT and CDR2 FQNNGV. Trimming stripped 0 bases from V and 0 bases from J, with 30 bases between. The CDR3 here is CASSLDSTPIAGISTSSYNEQFF. In DNA form, the CDR3 reads TGTGCCAGCAGCTTAGATTCTACTCCTATCGCGGGCATCTCAACAAGCTCCTACAATGAGCAGTTCTTC.

This clonotype was seen a few times. The rearrangement joins TRBV28 to TRBJ1-5; 7 nucleotides match TRBD1. Trimming removed 4 bases from V and 2 bases from J; junction bases left unmatched: 5. Germline CDR1 MDHEN, CDR2 SYDVKM. The CDR3 has 15 amino acids. CDR3 region: CASSYRTGGNQPQHF. CDR3 nucleotide sequence: TGTGCCAGCAGTTATCGGACAGGAGGCAATCAGCCCCAGCATTTT.

The table lists this clonotype with a few counts. The chain carries TRBV2 and TRBJ2-1, with D tentatively TRBD2 (6 bases). Germline CDR1 and CDR2: SNHLY and FYNNEI. Trimming took off 3 bases at V and 5 bases at J, with 8 bases between the two ends. The CDR3 runs 13 residues. CDR3 in DNA: TGTGCCAGCAGTGACGCTAGCGACAATGAGCAGTTCTTC. The encoded protein is CASSDASDNEQFF.

This clonotype came up a few times. The V and J genes are TRBV6-2 or TRBV6-3 and TRBJ2-3, with 8 bases aligning to TRBD1. The V segment lost 4 bases and the J segment 3 bases; nucleotides outside the gene matches: 3. Germline CDR1 MNHEY, CDR2 SVGEGT. This CDR3 has 14 residues. The CDR3, as DNA: TGTGCCAGCAGTTGGACAGGGTGGACAGATACGCAGTATTTT. Its protein is CASSWTGWTDTQYF.

This clonotype was observed at least ten times. The rearrangement joins TRBV20-1 to TRBJ2-5; TRBD1 aligns across 8 bases. The germline gives CDR1 DFQATT, CDR2 SNEGSKA (reference sequence). The junction had 1 base not matched to a gene; V was cut back by 6 bases and J by 1 base. The CDR3 runs 12 residues. The CDR3 loop is CSADRGQETQYF. In nucleotides, the CDR3 is TGCAGTGCCGACAGGGGCCAAGAGACCCAGTACTTC.

V and J are TRBV2 and TRBJ2-5; no firm D call. This CDR3 has 13 residues. V lost 6 bases and J 0 bases, leaving 8 bases between the germline ends. Germline values: CDR1 SNHLY, CDR2 FYNNEI. The CDR3 here is CASSSYNQETQYF. DNA for the CDR3: TGTGCCAGCAGCAGCTACAACCAAGAGACCCAGTACTTC.

The chain joins TRBV30 to TRBJ1-1, with no clear D. Germline V CDR1 and CDR2: GTSNPN, SVGIG (reference sequence). Trimming took 1 base from V and 4 from J, leaving 13 bases between them. The CDR3 spans 14 residues. For the CDR3, the DNA is TGTGCCTGGAGTGAATTAGAAGGGAGCACTGAAGCTTTCTTT. Encoded protein: CAWSELEGSTEAFF.

The V and J genes are TRBV20-1 and TRBJ2-5; 9 nucleotides match TRBD2. The J call is uncertain, as TRBJ2-1 better fits the DNA end. The CDR3 contains 14 residues. Per germline, CDR1 DFQATT and CDR2 SNEGSKA (reference sequence). CDR3 in amino acids: CSARDPAGGNEQFF. CDR3 in DNA: TGCAGTGCTAGAGATCCAGCGGGAGGCAATGAGCAGTTCTTC.

The chain is built from TRBV7-2 and TRBJ2-3, with D perhaps matching TRBD1 or TRBD2 (6 bases each). CDR1 and CDR2 from the germline V gene are SGHTA and FQGNSA. The CDR3 length is 14 residues. Trimming took off 5 bases at V and 4 bases at J, with 13 bases between the two ends. CDR3 in amino acids: CASSPQGGPDTQYF. Written as DNA, the CDR3 is TGTGCCAGCAGCCCGCAAGGGGGGCCAGATACGCAGTATTTT.

This sequence joins TRBV27 and TRBJ1-4; D ambiguous. This CDR3 has 15 amino acids. Between the trimmed V and J ends, which lost 6 bases and 0 bases, there was a span of 11 bases. Germline CDR1 MNHEY, CDR2 SMNVEV (reference sequence). The CDR3 loop reads CASRDGLTTNEKLFF. The DNA of the CDR3 is TGTGCCAGCAGGGACGGACTCACAACTAATGAAAAACTGTTTTTT.

The chain links TRBV4-2 to TRBJ2-4; TRBD1 matches 9 bases. This CDR3 contains 16 residues. Germline V lookup: CDR1 LGHNA, CDR2 YNFKEQ. V was pared by 4 bases and J by 2 bases, with 6 bases of the junction left unmatched. The CDR3 loop reads CASSPGDRVTKNIQYF. As DNA, the CDR3 is TGTGCCAGCAGCCCTGGGGACAGGGTTACCAAAAACATTCAGTACTTC.

V usage is TRBV7-3 and J usage is TRBJ2-1; D may be TRBD1 or TRBD2 (6 bases each). Trimming took 5 bases from V and 2 from J, leaving 22 bases between them. CDR1 is SGHTA, CDR2 FQGTGA, per germline. The CDR3 totals 18 residues. CDR3 in DNA: TGTGCCAGCAGCGATAGAGCGGCGGGGACAATTACCTACAATGAGCAGTTCTTC. Encoded protein: CASSDRAAGTITYNEQFF.

Concerning this clonotype itself: This likely comes from a read error, as the CDR3 has no conserved phenylalanine or tryptophan at its end. This chain connects TRBV24-1 to TRBJ2-7, with TRBD2 matching 7 bases. J lost 2 bases, V lost 5 bases, and 8 bases had no gene match. Looked up from germline, CDR1 is KGHDR and CDR2 is SFDVKD. CDR3 size: 15 residues. CDR3 nucleotide sequence: TGTGCCACCAGTGGTCCGCTAGCGGCCGCCTACGAGCAGTACTCC. The encoded protein is CATSGPLAAAYEQYS.

The CDR3 reads CSARKLAGGYNEQFF. In nucleotides, the CDR3 is TGCAGTGCTAGGAAACTAGCGGGAGGTTACAATGAGCAGTTCTTC. This rearrangement joins TRBV20-1 to TRBJ2-1; 12 nucleotides match TRBD2. This CDR3 is 15 amino acids long. Per the germline V gene, CDR1 is DFQATT and CDR2 is SNEGSKA (reference sequence). Unmatched junction bases numbered 4, after V lost 3 bases and J lost 4 bases.

The chain has TRBV28 and TRBJ1-2, with a tentative D call TRBD1 (5 bases). The CDR3 has 14 amino acids. Trimming removed 3 bases at V and 4 bases at J, with 12 bases between. The germline CDR1 and CDR2 sequences are MDHEN and SYDVKM. CDR3 sequence (DNA): TGTGCCAGCAGTTTTATAGGGGTGGCCTATGGCTACACCTTC. This codes for CASSFIGVAYGYTF.

This clonotype turned up a few times. This chain uses TRBV4-3 with TRBJ1-4; no clear D. V was shortened by 5 bases and J by 0 bases, with 19 bases between the two germline ends. The CDR3 has 18 residues. CDR1 is LGHNA and CDR2 is YSLEER in the germline V gene. DNA for the CDR3: TGCGCCAGCAGCATCCGGACGGAAATAAAGGCAACTAATGAAAAACTGTTTTTT. It encodes CASSIRTEIKATNEKLFF.

The rearrangement uses TRBV14 and TRBJ2-5; D may be TRBD1 (5 bases). The tail of the sequence fits TRBJ2-1 better, so the J call may be wrong. Germline V gene sequence: CDR1 SGHDN, CDR2 FVKESK. This CDR3 is 13 amino acids long. As DNA, the CDR3 is TGTGCCAGCGGCAGCCACAGGTACAATGAGCAGTTCTTC. This translates into CASGSHRYNEQFF.

The sample holds a few counts of this clonotype. V usage is TRBV5-4 and J usage is TRBJ2-5; 10 bases line up with TRBD2. Germline CDR1 and CDR2: SGHNT and YYREEE (reference sequence). The junction had 8 bases not matched to a gene; V was cut back by 5 bases and J by 10 bases. The CDR3 consists of 13 residues. The CDR3 sequence: CASRVGLAEDQYF. For the CDR3, the DNA is TGTGCCAGCAGAGTAGGACTAGCGGAAGACCAGTACTTC.